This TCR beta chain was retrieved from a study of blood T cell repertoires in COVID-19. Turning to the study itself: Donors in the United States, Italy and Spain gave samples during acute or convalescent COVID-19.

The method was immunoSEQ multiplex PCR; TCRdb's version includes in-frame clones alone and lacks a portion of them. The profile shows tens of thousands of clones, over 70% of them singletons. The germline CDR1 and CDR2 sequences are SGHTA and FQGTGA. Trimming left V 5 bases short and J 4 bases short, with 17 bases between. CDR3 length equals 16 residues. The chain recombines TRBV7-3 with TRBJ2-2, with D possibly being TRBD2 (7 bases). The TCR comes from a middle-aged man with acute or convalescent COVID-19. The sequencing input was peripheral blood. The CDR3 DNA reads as TGTGCCAGCAGCCCCCGGGGGGCAGACCCCACCGGGGAGCTGTTTTTT. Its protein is CASSPRGADPTGELFF.